The T cell receptor (beta chain) described here comes from a study of CD8 T cells in ankylosing spondylitis. This clonotype was picked up many times. Its antigen is unidentified. Overall study results and limits: Matched synovial fluid from ankylosing spondylitis patients was reported to be enriched for disease-linked clones.

MiXCR, applied by TCRdb to the 5' RACE reads, yields one record per CDR3 protein. The sample shows about 250,000 distinct CDR3 sequences, around 25% of them seen only once. This TCR was recovered from a male donor with ankylosing spondylitis or in good health (not recorded which). Material: blood, either unsorted or a sorted T cell fraction (not recorded which).

The CDR3 nucleotides read TGCAGTGCTAGGGGACTAGCGGGGGCTGCGAACACCGGGGAGCTGTTTTTT. Encoded protein: CSARGLAGAANTGELFF. This chain connects TRBV20-1 to TRBJ2-2; 14 positions match TRBD2. The CDR3 covers 17 residues. The junction had 3 bases not matched to a gene; V was cut back by 3 bases and J by 0 bases. Per the germline V gene, CDR1 is DFQATT and CDR2 is SNEGSKA (reference sequence).